This passage covers 5 T cell receptor beta chains from one sample sequenced in a study of quantifying T cell responses using KT2 cells. Study-level background: RNA was reverse transcribed with TCR alpha and beta constant-region primers.

A single-stranded UMI oligo with SP2 sequence was ligated to cDNA 3' ends. The first PCR ran approximately 4 cycles with an equimolar RC1.1 and RC1.2 beta primer mix. TCRdb fed the UMI-ligation and nested PCR reads into MiXCR, producing one record per CDR3 protein. Of fewer than 50,000 distinct CDR3 sequences listed, about 17% are singletons. Input material: PBMCs spiked with cells of the T cell clone KT2. These receptors came from a human donor.

The J gene is TRBJ1-2, the V gene TRBV3-1; a weak D match, TRBD1 (5 bases). V lost 2 bases, J lost 2 bases, and 9 bases lay in between. Germline V gives CDR1 LGHDT, CDR2 YNNKEL (reference sequence). The CDR3 has 14 residues. The CDR3 is CASSQPTANYGYTF. Here the CDR3 DNA reads TGTGCCAGCAGCCAACCGACAGCGAACTATGGCTACACCTTC.

The V gene is TRBV7-2, the J gene TRBJ2-5; D is unresolved. Germline CDR1 SGHTA, CDR2 FQGNSA. The V end was cut by 4 bases, the J end by 5 bases, with 14 bases between. The CDR3 consists of 14 residues. CDR3 coding DNA: TGTGCCAGCAGCTCGTACTTCATAGGGGAGACCCAGTACTTC. This codes for CASSSYFIGETQYF.

The chain recombines TRBV29-1 with TRBJ2-3; 13 nucleotides match TRBD2. Germline V CDR1 and CDR2: SQVTM, ANQGSEA. After removal of 6 bases from V and 8 bases from J, the junction contained 23 bases not matched to a gene. The CDR3 consists of 19 residues. CDR3 protein: CSVGVWTSGSVSFTGTQYF. CDR3 bases: TGCAGCGTGGGGGTATGGACTAGCGGGAGCGTCTCGTTCACGGGTACGCAGTATTTT.

The chain couples TRBV5-1 to TRBJ2-1, with D unresolved. V was trimmed by 3 bases and J by 8 bases, leaving 6 bases between them. The V gene's germline CDR1 is SGHRS and CDR2 YFSETQ. The CDR3 is 11 residues long. The CDR3 spells CASSSTHEQFF. The CDR3 nucleotides are TGCGCCAGCAGCTCGACACATGAGCAGTTCTTC.

The V gene is TRBV12-3 or TRBV12-4, the J gene TRBJ2-1; D is possibly TRBD2 (5 bases). This CDR3 has 14 residues. V was clipped by 3 bases and J by 7 bases, with 13 bases between them. Here the CDR3 DNA reads TGTGCCAGCAGTTTCGGGCCCCGAGGGAATGAGCAGTTCTTC. This encodes CASSFGPRGNEQFF.